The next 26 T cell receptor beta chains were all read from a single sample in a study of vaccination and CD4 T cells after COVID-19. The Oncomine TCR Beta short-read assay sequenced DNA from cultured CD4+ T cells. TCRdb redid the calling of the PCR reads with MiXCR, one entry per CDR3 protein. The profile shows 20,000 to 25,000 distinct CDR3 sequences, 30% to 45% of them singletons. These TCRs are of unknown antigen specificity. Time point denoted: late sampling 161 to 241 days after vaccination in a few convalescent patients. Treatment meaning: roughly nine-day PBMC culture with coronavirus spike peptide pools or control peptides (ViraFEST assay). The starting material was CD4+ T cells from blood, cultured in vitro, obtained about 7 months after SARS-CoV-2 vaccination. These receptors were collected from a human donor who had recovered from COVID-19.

The CDR3 nucleotides read TGTGCCAGCAGTGTGGGACTAGCGGGAGCAAACTACGAGCAGTACTTC. It specifies CASSVGLAGANYEQYF. This chain joins TRBV6-1 and TRBJ2-7; 14 nucleotides line up with TRBD2. J lost 3 bases, V lost 4 bases, and 5 bases had no gene match. This CDR3 region has 16 residues. The germline V gene encodes CDR1 MNHNS and CDR2 SASEGT.

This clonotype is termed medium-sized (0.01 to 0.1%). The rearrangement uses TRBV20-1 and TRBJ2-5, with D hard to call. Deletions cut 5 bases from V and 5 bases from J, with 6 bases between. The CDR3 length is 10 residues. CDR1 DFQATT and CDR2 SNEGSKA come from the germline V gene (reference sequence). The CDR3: CSAGKETQYF. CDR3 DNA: TGCAGTGCTGGGAAGGAGACCCAGTACTTC.

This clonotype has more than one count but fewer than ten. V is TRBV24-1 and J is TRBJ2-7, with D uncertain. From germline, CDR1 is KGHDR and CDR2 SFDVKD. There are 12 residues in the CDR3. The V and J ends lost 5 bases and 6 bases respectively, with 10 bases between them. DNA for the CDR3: TGTGCCACCAGTGGTCTAGTCGGCGAGCAGTACTTC. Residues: CATSGLVGEQYF.

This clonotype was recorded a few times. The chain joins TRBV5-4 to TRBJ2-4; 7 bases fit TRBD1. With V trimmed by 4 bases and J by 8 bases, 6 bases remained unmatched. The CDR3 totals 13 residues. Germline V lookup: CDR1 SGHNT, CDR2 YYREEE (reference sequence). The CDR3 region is CASSTQGKDIQYF. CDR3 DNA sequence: TGTGCCAGCAGCACACAGGGGAAGGACATTCAGTACTTC.

The CDR3: CASVDPGLNQPQHF. CDR3 nucleotides: TGTGCCAGCGTGGACCCGGGTCTCAATCAGCCCCAGCATTTT. The chain uses TRBV6-2 or TRBV6-3 and TRBJ1-5, with unresolved D. V lost 8 bases and J 3 bases, leaving 14 bases between the germline ends. The CDR3 runs 14 residues. CDR1 and CDR2 from the germline V gene are MNHEY and SVGEGT.

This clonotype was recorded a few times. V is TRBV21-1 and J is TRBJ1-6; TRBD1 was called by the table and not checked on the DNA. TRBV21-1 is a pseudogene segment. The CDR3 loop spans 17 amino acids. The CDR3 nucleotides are TGTGCCAGCAGAGGACAGAGCACAAGCTCCTATAATTCACCCCTCCACTTT. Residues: CASRGQSTSSYNSPLHF.

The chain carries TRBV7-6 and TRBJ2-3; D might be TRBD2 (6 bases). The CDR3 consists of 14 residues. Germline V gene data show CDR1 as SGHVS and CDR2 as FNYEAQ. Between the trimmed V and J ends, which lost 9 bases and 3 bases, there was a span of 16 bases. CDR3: CASASGAVTDTQYF. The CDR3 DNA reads TGTGCCAGTGCCTCGGGAGCCGTTACAGATACGCAGTATTTT.

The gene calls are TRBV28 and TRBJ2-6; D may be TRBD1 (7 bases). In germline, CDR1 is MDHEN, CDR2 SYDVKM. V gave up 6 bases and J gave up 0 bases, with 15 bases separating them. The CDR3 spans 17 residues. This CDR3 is CASSRQGGISGANVLTF. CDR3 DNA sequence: TGTGCCAGCAGCCGGCAGGGGGGTATCTCTGGGGCCAACGTCCTGACTTTC.

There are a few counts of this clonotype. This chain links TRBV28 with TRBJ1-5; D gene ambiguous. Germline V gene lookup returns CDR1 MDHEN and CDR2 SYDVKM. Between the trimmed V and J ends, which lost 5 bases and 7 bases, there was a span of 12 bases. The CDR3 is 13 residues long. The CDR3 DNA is TGTGCCAGCAGTGCTAGATTAAGACAGCCCCAGCATTTT. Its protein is CASSARLRQPQHF.

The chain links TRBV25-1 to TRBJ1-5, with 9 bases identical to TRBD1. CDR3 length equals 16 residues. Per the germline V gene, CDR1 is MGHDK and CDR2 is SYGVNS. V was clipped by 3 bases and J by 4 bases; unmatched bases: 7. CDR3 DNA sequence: TGTGCCAGCAGTGACAACACAGGGGGCTTAAATCAGCCCCAGCATTTT. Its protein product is CASSDNTGGLNQPQHF.

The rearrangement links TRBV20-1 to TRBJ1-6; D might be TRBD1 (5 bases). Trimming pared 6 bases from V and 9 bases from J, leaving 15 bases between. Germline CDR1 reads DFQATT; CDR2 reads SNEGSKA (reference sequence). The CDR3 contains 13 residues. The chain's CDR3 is CSAHKTDRSPLHF. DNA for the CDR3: TGCAGTGCCCACAAGACAGATCGTTCACCCCTCCACTTT.

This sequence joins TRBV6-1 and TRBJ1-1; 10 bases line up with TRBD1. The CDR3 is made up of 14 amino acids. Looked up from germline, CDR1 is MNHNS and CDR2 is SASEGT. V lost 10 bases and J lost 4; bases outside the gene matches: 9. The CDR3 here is CATRTGGPSTEAFF. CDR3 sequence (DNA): TGTGCCACCAGGACAGGGGGTCCGAGCACTGAAGCTTTCTTT.

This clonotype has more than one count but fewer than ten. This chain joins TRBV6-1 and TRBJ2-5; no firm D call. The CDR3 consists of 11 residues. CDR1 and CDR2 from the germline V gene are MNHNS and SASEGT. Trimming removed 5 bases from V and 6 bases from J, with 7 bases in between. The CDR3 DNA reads TGTGCCAGCAGTACGGTACAGACCCAGTACTTC. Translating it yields CASSTVQTQYF.

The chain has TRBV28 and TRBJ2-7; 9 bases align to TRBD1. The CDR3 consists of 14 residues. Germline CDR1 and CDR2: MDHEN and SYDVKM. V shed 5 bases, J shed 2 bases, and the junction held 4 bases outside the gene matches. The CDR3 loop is CASSLRQGAYEQYF. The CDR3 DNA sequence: TGTGCCAGCAGTCTCAGACAGGGGGCCTACGAGCAGTACTTC.

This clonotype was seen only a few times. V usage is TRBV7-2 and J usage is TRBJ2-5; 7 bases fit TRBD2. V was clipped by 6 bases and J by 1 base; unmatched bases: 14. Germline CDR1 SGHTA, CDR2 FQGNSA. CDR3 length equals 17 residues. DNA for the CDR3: TGTGCCAGCAGGAAAAGGGGAGGGCGGGGATTCCAAGAGACCCAGTACTTC. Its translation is CASRKRGGRGFQETQYF.

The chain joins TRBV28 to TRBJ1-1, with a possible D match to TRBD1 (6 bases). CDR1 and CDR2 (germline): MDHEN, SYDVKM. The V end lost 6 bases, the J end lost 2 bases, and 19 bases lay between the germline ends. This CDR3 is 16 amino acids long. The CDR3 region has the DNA TGTGCCAGCAGCTTCCAGGGGCGAGGTAGAAACACTGAAGCTTTCTTT. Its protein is CASSFQGRGRNTEAFF.

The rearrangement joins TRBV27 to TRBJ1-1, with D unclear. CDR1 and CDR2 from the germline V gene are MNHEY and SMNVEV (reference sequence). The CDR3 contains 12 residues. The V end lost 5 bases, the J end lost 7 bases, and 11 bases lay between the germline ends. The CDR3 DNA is TGTGCCAGCAGTCCCCTGGTTGGTGAAGCTTTCTTT. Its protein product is CASSPLVGEAFF.

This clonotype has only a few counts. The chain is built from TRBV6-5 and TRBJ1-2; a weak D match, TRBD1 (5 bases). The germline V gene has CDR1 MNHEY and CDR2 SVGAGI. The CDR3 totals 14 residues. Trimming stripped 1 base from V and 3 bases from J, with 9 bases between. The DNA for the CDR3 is TGTGCCAGCAGTTACTTAGGGGTGCACTATGGCTACACCTTC. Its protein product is CASSYLGVHYGYTF.

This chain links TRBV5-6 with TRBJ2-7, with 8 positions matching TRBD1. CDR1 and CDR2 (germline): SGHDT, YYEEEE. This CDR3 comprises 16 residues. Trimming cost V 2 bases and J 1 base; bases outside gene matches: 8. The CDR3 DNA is TGTGCCAGCAGCTTCGGACAGGGAGGTAGGTCCTACGAGCAGTACTTC. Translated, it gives CASSFGQGGRSYEQYF.

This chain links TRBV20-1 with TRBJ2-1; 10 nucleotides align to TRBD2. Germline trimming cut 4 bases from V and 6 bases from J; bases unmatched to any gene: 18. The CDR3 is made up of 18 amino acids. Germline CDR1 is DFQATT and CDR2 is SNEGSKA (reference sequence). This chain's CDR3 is CSAIVIGSGRAESNEQFF. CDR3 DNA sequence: TGCAGTGCTATAGTTATCGGAAGCGGGAGGGCCGAGTCCAATGAGCAGTTCTTC.

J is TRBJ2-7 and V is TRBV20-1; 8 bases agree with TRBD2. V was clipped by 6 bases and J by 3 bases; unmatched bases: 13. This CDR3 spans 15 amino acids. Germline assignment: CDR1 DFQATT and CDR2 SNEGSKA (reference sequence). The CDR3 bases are TGCAGTGCAAGACCCCCGGGACTAGTAAGCTACGAGCAGTACTTC. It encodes CSARPPGLVSYEQYF.

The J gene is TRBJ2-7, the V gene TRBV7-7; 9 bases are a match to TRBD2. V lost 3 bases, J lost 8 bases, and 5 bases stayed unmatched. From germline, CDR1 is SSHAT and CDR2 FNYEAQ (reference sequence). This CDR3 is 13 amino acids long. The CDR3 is CASSLREGGQQYF. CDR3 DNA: TGTGCCAGCAGCTTGCGGGAGGGGGGGCAGCAGTACTTC.

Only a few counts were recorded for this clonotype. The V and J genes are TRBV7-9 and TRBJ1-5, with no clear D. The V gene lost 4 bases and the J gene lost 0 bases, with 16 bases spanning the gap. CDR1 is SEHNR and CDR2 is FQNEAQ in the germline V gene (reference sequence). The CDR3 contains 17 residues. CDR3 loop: CASSSSVGLYSNQPQHF. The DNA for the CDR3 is TGTGCCAGCAGCTCATCGGTCGGACTTTATAGCAATCAGCCCCAGCATTTT.

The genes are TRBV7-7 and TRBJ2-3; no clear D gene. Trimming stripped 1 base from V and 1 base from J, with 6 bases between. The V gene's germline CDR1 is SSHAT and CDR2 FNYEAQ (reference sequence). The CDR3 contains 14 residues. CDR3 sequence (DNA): TGTGCCAGCAGCTTAGTAGCAGGCACAGATACGCAGTATTTT. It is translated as CASSLVAGTDTQYF.

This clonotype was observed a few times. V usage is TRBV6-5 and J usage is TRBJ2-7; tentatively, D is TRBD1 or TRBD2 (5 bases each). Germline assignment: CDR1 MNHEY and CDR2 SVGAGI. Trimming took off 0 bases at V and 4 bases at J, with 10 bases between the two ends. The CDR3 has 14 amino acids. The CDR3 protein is CASSYSKGPYEQYF. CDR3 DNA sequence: TGTGCCAGCAGTTACTCGAAGGGACCTTACGAGCAGTACTTC.

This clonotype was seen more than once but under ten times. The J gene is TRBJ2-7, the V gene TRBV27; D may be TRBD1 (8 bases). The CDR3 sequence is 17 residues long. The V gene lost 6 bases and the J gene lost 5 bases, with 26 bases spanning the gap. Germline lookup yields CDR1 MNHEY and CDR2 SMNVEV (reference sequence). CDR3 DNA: TGTGCCAGCAGCCCCGGACAGGGAGGGATCGTGAAGCACGAGCAGTACTTC. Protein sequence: CASSPGQGGIVKHEQYF.